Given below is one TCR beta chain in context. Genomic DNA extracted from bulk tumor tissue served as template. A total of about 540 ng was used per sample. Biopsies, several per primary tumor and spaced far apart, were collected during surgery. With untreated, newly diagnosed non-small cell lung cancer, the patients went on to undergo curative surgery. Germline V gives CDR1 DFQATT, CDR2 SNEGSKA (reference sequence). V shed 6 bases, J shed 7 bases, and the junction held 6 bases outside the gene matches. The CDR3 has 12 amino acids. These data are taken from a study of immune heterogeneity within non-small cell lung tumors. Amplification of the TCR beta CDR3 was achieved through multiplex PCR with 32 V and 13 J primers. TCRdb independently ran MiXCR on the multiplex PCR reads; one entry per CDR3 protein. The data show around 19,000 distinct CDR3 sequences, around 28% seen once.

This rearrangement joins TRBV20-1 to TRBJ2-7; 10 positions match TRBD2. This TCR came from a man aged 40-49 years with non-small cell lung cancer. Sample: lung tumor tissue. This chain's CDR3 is CSARTSGLEQYF. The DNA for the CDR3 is TGCAGTGCGAGGACTAGCGGATTAGAGCAGTACTTC.